These T cell receptor beta chains were read from a single sample in a study of CD8 T cells in ankylosing spondylitis. TCRdb passed the 5' RACE reads through MiXCR, listing each CDR3 protein once. This sample has fewer than 180,000 distinct CDR3 sequences; under 45% occur once, and the top ten carry 15%. Sequencing used synovial fluid, either unsorted or a sorted T cell fraction (not recorded which). These receptors came from a male donor with ankylosing spondylitis. Both conserved end residues are part of each CDR3. The D gene is left open where the match is weak. Where a row states a size, it is once, few, many or the class of an expanded clone; other rows omit it.

V gene: TRBV28; clone size: .; D gene: TRBD2; CDR3 length: 16; J gene: TRBJ2-7; CDR3 DNA: TGTGCCAGCAGTTTTTGGGGGGCTAGCGGGAGCGACGAGCAGTACTTC; CDR3 protein: CASSFWGASGSDEQYF
V gene: TRBV6-2/TRBV6-3; clone size: .; D gene: TRBD2; CDR3 length: 16; J gene: TRBJ2-5; CDR3 DNA: TGTGCCAGCAGTTATAGTTCGGGAGGGCCGGTAGAGACCCAGTACTTC; CDR3 protein: CASSYSSGGPVETQYF
V gene: TRBV29-1; clone size: few; D gene: .; CDR3 length: 14; J gene: TRBJ2-1; CDR3 DNA: TGCAGCGTAGGCTTGGGGGTCTCCTACAATGAGCAGTTCTTC; CDR3 protein: CSVGLGVSYNEQFF
V gene: TRBV9; clone size: .; D gene: .; CDR3 length: 16; J gene: TRBJ2-3; CDR3 DNA: TGTGCCAGCAGCGTAGGAGTTTATTTATTGTCGGATACGCAGTATTTT; CDR3 protein: CASSVGVYLLSDTQYF
V gene: TRBV7-9; clone size: .; D gene: .; CDR3 length: 14; J gene: TRBJ1-2; CDR3 DNA: TGTGCCAGCAGCTTAGTACAGGACTACTATGGCTACACCTTC; CDR3 protein: CASSLVQDYYGYTF
V gene: TRBV15; clone size: few; D gene: TRBD1; CDR3 length: 15; J gene: TRBJ1-1; CDR3 DNA: TGTGCCACCAGCAGAAAACAGGGGAAAAACACTGAAGCTTTCTTT; CDR3 protein: CATSRKQGKNTEAFF
V gene: TRBV3-1; clone size: few; D gene: .; CDR3 length: 15; J gene: TRBJ1-2; CDR3 DNA: TGTGCCAGCAGCCAACGGCGGCGGGTTAACTATGGCTACACCTTC; CDR3 protein: CASSQRRRVNYGYTF
V gene: TRBV6-2/TRBV6-3; clone size: .; D gene: .; CDR3 length: 16; J gene: TRBJ2-1; CDR3 DNA: TGTGCCAGCAGTTCCGGGTTAAGAGGAAGGCTCAATGAGCAGTTCTTC; CDR3 protein: CASSSGLRGRLNEQFF
V gene: TRBV4-1; clone size: .; D gene: .; CDR3 length: 15; J gene: TRBJ2-5; CDR3 DNA: TGCGCCAGCAGCCAAGATACCGGTTACATTGAGACCCAGTACTTC; CDR3 protein: CASSQDTGYIETQYF
V gene: TRBV5-1; clone size: few; D gene: .; CDR3 length: 17; J gene: TRBJ2-3; CDR3 DNA: TGCGCCAGCAGCTTGGGCAAGGACGGTTACAGCACAGATACGCAGTATTTT; CDR3 protein: CASSLGKDGYSTDTQYF
V gene: TRBV9; clone size: .; D gene: .; CDR3 length: 15; J gene: TRBJ2-5; CDR3 DNA: TGTGCCAGCAGCGTAGATGGCTGGGAGCGAGAGACCCAGTACTTC; CDR3 protein: CASSVDGWERETQYF
V gene: TRBV24-1; clone size: few; D gene: TRBD2; CDR3 length: 18; J gene: TRBJ2-2; CDR3 DNA: TGTGCCACCAGTGATTCGGAACTAGCGGGAGGTCTCACCGGGGAGCTGTTTTTT; CDR3 protein: CATSDSELAGGLTGELFF
V gene: TRBV27; clone size: .; D gene: .; CDR3 length: 13; J gene: TRBJ2-2; CDR3 DNA: TGTGCCAGCAGTTCCCGACAGACCGGGGAGCTGTTTTTT; CDR3 protein: CASSSRQTGELFF
V gene: TRBV7-3; clone size: .; D gene: TRBD2; CDR3 length: 14; J gene: TRBJ2-5; CDR3 DNA: TGTGCCAGCAGCTCCTATGGGAGGGCCGAGACCCAGTACTTC; CDR3 protein: CASSSYGRAETQYF